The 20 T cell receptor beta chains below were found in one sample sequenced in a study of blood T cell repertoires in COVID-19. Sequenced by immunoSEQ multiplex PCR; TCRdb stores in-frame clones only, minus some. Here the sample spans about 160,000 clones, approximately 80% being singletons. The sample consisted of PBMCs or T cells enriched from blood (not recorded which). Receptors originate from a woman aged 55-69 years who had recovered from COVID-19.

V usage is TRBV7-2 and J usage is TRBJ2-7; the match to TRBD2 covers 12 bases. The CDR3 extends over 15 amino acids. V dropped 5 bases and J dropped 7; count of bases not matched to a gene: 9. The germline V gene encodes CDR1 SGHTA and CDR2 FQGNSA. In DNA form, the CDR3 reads TGTGCCAGCAGCGCCGGGACTAGCGGGCCCCGAGAGCAGTACTTC. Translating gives CASSAGTSGPREQYF.

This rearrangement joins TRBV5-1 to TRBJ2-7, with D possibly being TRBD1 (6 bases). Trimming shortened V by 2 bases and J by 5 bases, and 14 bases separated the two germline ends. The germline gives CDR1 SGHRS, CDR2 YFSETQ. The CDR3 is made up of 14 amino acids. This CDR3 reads CASSLSRGRDEQYF. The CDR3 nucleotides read TGCGCCAGCAGCTTATCCAGGGGCAGGGACGAGCAGTACTTC.

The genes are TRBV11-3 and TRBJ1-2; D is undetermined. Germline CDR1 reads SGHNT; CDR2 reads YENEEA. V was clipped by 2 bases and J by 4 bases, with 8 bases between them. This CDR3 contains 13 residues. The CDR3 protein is CASSLFIVYGYTF. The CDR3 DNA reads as TGTGCCAGCAGCTTATTTATTGTCTATGGCTACACCTTC.

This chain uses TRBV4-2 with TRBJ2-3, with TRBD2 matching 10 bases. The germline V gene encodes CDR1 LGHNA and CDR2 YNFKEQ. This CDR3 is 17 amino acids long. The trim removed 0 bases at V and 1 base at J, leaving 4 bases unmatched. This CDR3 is CASSQDSTSGGTDTQYF. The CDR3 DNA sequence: TGTGCCAGCAGCCAAGATAGCACTAGCGGGGGCACAGATACGCAGTATTTT.

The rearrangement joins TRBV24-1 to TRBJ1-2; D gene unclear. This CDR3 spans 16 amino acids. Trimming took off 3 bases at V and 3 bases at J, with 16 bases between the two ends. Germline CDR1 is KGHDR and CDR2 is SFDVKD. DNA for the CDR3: TGTGCCACCAGTGATGGCCCGGGGAAGCCTGACTATGGCTACACCTTC. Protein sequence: CATSDGPGKPDYGYTF.

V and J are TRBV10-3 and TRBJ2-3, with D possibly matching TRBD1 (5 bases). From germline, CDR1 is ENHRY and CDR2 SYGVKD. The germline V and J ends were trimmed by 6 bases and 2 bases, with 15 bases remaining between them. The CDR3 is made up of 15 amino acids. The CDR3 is CAISRLQVFTDTQYF. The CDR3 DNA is TGTGCCATCAGCCGTTTACAGGTTTTCACAGATACGCAGTATTTT.

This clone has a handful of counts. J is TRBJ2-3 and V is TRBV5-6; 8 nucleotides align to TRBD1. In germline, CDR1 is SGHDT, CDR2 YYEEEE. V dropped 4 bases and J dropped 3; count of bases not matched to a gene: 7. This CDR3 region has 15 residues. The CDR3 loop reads CASSTWTGTTDTQYF. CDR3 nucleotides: TGTGCCAGCAGCACTTGGACAGGGACGACAGATACGCAGTATTTT.

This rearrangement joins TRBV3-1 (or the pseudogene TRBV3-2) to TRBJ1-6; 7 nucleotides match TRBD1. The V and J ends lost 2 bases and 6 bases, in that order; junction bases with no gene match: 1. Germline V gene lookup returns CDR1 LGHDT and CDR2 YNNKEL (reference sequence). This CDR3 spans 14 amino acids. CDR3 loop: CASSQRQGNSPLHF. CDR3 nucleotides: TGTGCCAGCAGCCAAAGACAGGGTAATTCACCCCTCCACTTT.

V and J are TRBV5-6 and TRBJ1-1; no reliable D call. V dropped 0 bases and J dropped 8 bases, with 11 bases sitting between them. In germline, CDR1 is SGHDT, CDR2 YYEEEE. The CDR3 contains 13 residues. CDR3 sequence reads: CASSLGEGREAFF. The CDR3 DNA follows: TGTGCCAGCAGCTTGGGGGAGGGCCGCGAAGCTTTCTTT.

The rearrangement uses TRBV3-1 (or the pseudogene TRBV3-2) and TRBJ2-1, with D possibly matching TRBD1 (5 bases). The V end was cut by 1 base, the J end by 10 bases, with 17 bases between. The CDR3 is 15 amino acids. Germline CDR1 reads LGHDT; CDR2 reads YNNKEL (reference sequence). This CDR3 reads CASSQGISQGLEQFF. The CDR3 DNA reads TGTGCCAGCAGCCAAGGAATTTCTCAGGGATTGGAGCAGTTCTTC.

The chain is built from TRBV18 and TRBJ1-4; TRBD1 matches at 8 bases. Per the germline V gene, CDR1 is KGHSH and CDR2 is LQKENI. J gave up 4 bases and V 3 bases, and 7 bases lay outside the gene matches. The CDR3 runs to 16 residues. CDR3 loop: CASSPRTGGLNEKLFF. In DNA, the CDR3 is TGTGCCAGCTCACCGCGCACAGGGGGTCTTAATGAAAAACTGTTTTTT.

CDR3 in amino acids: CASSLRAGGITDTQYF. The CDR3 DNA follows: TGTGCCAGCAGCCTGCGGGCGGGGGGGATCACAGATACGCAGTATTTT. This sequence joins TRBV11-2 and TRBJ2-3; 9 nucleotides line up with TRBD2. CDR3 length: 16 residues. CDR1 is SGHAT, CDR2 FQNNGV, per germline. With V trimmed by 5 bases and J by 2 bases, 8 bases remained unmatched.

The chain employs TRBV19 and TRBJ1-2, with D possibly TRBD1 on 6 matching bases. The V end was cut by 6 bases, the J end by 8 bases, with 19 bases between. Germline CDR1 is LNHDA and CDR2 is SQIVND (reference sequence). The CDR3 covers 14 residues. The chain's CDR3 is CASSRRGPSGGYTF. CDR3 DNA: TGTGCCAGTAGCCGCAGGGGTCCTTCCGGCGGCTACACCTTC.

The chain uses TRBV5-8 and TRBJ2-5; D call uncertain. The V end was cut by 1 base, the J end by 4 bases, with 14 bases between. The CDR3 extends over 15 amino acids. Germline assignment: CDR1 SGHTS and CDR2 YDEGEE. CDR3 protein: CASSLMGTVGETQYF. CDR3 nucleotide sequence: TGTGCCAGCAGCTTGATGGGCACAGTAGGAGAGACCCAGTACTTC.

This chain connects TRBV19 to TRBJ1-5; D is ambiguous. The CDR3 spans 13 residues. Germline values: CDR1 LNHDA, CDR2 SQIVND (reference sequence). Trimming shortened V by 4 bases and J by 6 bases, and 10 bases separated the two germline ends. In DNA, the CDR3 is TGTGCCAGTAGTACAACACAGACTCAGCCCCAGCATTTT. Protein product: CASSTTQTQPQHF.

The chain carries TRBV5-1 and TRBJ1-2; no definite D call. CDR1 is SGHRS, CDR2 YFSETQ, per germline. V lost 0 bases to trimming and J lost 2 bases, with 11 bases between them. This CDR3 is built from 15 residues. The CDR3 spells CASSLGNSQNYGYTF. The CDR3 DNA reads TGCGCCAGCAGCTTGGGGAACAGTCAAAACTATGGCTACACCTTC.

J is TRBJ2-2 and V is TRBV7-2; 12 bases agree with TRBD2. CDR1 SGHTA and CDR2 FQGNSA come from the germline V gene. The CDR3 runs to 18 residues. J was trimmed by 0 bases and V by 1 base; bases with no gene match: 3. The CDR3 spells CASSLVGLAGSNTGELFF. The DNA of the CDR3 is TGTGCCAGCAGCTTAGTTGGACTAGCGGGGTCGAACACCGGGGAGCTGTTTTTT.

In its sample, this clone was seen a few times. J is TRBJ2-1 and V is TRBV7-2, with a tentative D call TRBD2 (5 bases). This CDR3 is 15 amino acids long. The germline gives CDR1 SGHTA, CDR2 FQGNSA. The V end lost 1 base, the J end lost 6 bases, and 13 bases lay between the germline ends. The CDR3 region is CASSLVVRGSNEQFF. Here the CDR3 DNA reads TGTGCCAGCAGCTTAGTGGTACGGGGTAGCAATGAGCAGTTCTTC.

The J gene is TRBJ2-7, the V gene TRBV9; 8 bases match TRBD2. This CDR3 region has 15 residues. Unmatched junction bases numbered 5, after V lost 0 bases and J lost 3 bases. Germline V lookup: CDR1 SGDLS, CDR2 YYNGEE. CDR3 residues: CASSVAAGGFYEQYF. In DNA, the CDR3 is TGTGCCAGCAGCGTAGCTGCGGGGGGATTCTACGAGCAGTACTTC.

The CDR3 region is CASSVEGGGANEQFF. CDR3 DNA: TGTGCCAGCAGCGTAGAGGGCGGGGGGGCAAATGAGCAGTTCTTC. V gene TRBV9 combines with J gene TRBJ2-1; 9 positions agree with TRBD2. Losses at the gene ends were 0 bases for V and 7 bases for J; bases not matched to a gene: 5. This CDR3 comprises 15 residues. CDR1 SGDLS and CDR2 YYNGEE come from the germline V gene. The full variable domain, with the rest looked up from reference TRBV9 and TRBJ2-1, is DSGVTQTPKHLITATGQRVTLRCSPRSGDLSVYWYQQSLDQGLQFLIQYYNGEERAKGNILERFSAQQFPDLHSELNLSSLELGDSALYFCASSVEGGGANEQFFGPGTRLTVL.